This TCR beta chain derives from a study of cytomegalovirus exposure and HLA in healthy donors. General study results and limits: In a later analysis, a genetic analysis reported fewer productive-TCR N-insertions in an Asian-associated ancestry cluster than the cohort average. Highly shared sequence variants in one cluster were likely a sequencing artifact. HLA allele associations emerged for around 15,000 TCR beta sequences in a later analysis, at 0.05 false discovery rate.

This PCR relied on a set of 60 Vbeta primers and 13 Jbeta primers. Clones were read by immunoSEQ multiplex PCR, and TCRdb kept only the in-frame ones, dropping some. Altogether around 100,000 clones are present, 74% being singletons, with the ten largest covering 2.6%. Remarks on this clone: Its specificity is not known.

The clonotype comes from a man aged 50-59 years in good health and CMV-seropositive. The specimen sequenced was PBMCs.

CDR3 coding DNA: TGTGCCAGCAGTTCAGGACAGAGCTCCTATAATTCACCCCTCCACTTT. This translates into CASSSGQSSYNSPLHF. J is TRBJ1-6 and V is TRBV6-5; D may be TRBD1 (6 bases). V dropped 4 bases and J dropped 0 bases, with 10 bases sitting between them. Germline CDR1 and CDR2: MNHEY and SVGAGI. The CDR3 extends over 16 amino acids.